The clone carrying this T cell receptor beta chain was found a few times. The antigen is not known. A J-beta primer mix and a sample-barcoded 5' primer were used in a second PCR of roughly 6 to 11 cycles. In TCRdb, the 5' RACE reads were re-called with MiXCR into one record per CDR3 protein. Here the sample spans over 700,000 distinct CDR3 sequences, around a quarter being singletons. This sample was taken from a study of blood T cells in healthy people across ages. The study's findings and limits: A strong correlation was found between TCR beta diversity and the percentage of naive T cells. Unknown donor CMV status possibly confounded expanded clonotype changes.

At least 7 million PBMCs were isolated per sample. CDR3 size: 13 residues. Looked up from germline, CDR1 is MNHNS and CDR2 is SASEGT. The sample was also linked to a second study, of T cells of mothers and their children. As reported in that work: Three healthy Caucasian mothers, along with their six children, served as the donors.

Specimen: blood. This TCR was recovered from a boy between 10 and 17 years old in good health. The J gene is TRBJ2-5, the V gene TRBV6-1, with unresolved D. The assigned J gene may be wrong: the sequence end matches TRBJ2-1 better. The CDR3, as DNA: TGTGCCAGCAGTGAAGCGCTCGTAGATGAGCAGTTCTTC. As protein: CASSEALVDEQFF.